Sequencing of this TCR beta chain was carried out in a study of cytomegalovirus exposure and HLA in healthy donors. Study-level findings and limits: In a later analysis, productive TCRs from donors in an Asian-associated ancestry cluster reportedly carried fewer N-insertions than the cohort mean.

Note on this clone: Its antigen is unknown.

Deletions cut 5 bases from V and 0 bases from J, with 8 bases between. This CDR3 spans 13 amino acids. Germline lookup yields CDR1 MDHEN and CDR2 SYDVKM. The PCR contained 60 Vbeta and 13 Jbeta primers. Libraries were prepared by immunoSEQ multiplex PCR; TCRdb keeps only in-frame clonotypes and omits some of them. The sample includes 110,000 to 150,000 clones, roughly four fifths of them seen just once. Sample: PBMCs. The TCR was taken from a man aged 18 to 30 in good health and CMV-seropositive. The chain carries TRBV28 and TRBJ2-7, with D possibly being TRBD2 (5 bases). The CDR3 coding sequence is TGTGCCAGCAGTAGGACTGCCTCCTACGAGCAGTACTTC. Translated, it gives CASSRTASYEQYF.